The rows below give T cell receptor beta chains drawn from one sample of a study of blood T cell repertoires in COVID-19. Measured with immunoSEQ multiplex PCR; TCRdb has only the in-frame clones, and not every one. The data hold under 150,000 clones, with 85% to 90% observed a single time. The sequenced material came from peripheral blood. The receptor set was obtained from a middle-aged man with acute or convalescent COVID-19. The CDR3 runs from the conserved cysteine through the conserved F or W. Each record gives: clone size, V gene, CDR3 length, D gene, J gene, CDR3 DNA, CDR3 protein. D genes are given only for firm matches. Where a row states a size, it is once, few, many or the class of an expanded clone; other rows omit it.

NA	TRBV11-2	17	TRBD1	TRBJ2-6	TGTGCCAGCAGCTTAGTTACAGGGGCCTCTGGGGCCAACGTCCTGACTTTC	CASSLVTGASGANVLTF
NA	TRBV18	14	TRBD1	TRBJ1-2	TGTGCCAGCTCACCCGGGACAGGATTTGAAGGCTACACCTTC	CASSPGTGFEGYTF
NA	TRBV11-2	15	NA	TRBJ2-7	TGTGCCAGCAGCGAGGTAGGCCGCCCCGACTACGAGCAGTACTTC	CASSEVGRPDYEQYF
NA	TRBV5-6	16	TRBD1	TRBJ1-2	TGTGCCAGCAGCTGGGGACAGGGGAACACTAACTATGGCTACACCTTC	CASSWGQGNTNYGYTF
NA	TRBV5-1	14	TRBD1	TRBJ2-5	TGCGCCAGCAGGAAGGGACAGGGGGGCGAGACCCAGTACTTC	CASRKGQGGETQYF
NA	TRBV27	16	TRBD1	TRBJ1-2	TGTGCCAGCAGTTCCGGGACAGGTGACCCTAACTATGGCTACACCTTC	CASSSGTGDPNYGYTF
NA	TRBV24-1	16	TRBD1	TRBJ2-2	TGTGCCACCAGTGGAGGGGGCGTTCAGTCGATCGGGGAGCTGTTTTTT	CATSGGGVQSIGELFF
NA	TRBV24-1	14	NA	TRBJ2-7	TGTGCCACCAGTGCCTCCAGGCAAACCTACGAGCAGTACTTC	CATSASRQTYEQYF
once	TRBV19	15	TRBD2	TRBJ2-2	TGTGCCAGTAGACCTGGACTAGCGGGACCCGGGGAGCTGTTTTTT	CASRPGLAGPGELFF
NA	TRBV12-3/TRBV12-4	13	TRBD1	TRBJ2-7	TGTGCCAGCAGTCCATTGGGACAGGGGGTCCCGTACTTC	CASSPLGQGVPYF
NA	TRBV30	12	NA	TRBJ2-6	TGTGCCTGGAGTGAAGGGGTCAACGTCCTGACTTTC	CAWSEGVNVLTF
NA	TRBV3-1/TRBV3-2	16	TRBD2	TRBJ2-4	TGTGCCAGCAGCCTCAAGACTAGCGGGAGAGGGAACATTCAGTACTTC	CASSLKTSGRGNIQYF
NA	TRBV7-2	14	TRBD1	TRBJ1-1	TGTGCCAGCAGCTTAGACAGGGGTGGCACTGAAGCTTTCTTT	CASSLDRGGTEAFF
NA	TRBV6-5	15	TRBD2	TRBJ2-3	TGTGCCAGCAGTCGCTCCGGGACTAGCGAAGATACGCAGTATTTT	CASSRSGTSEDTQYF
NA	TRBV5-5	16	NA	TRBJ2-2	TGTGCCAGCAGCTTGGCCCCGACTAGTAGGACCGGGGAGCTGTTTTTT	CASSLAPTSRTGELFF
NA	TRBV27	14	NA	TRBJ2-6	TGTGCCAGCAGTTGGGGGGCTGGGGCCAACGTCCTGACTTTC	CASSWGAGANVLTF
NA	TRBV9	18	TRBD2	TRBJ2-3	TGTGCCAGCAGCGCCCCGTCAGGACTACCGGGAGGGACAGATACGCAGTATTTT	CASSAPSGLPGGTDTQYF
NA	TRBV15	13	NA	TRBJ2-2	TGTGCCACCAGCACCCTTAGTACCGGGGAGCTGTTTTTT	CATSTLSTGELFF